This T cell receptor beta chain was found in a study of T cells in narcolepsy. Remarks on this clone: Its target is not known.

Assay used: immunoSEQ multiplex PCR; TCRdb lists only in-frame clones, some missing. The data show 25,000 to 35,000 clones, 75% to 90% seen once. CDR3 length equals 13 residues. CDR1 is SGHRS and CDR2 is YFSETQ in the germline V gene. V was shortened by 2 bases and J by 5 bases, with 10 bases between the two germline ends. Study-level points and caveats: In some patient and control memory CD4+ samples, autoreactive clones were absent. Reportedly, autoreactive clonotypes were serially detected in patients' blood but not controls'.

The TCR was taken from a human donor with narcolepsy. Material: CD45RA- memory CD4+ T cells from PBMCs. The chain is built from TRBV5-1 and TRBJ2-5, with a possible D match to TRBD1 (5 bases). CDR3 sequence: CASSFRGLETQYF. CDR3 nucleotides: TGCGCCAGCAGCTTTAGGGGTTTGGAGACCCAGTACTTC.